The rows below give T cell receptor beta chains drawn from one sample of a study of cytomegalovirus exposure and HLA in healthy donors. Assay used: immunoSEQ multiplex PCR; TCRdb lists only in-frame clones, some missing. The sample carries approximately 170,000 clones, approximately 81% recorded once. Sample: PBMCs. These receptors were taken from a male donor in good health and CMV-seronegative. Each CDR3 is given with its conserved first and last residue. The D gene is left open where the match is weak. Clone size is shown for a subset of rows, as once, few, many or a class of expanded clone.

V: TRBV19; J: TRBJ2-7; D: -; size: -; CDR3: CASSISPGLGGEQYF; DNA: TGTGCCAGTAGTATCTCCCCCGGGCTCGGGGGCGAGCAGTACTTC
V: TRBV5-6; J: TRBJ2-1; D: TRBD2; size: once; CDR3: CASSGRLAGESWEQFF; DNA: TGTGCCAGCAGCGGGAGACTAGCGGGGGAATCCTGGGAGCAGTTCTTC
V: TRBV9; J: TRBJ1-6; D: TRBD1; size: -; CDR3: CASSVGLVEWDRSSYNSPLHF; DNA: TGTGCCAGCAGCGTAGGATTAGTTGAGTGGGACAGGAGCTCCTATAATTCACCCCTCCACTTT
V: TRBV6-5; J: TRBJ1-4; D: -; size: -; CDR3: CASSYSGGTNEKLFF; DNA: TGTGCCAGCAGTTACTCAGGGGGTACTAATGAAAAACTGTTTTTT
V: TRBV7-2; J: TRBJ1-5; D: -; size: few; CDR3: CASSVQGSNQPQHF; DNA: TGTGCCAGCAGCGTACAGGGTAGCAATCAGCCCCAGCATTTT
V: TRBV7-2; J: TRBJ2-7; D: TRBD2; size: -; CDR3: CASSLELAGAYEQYF; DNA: TGTGCCAGCAGCTTAGAACTAGCGGGGGCCTACGAGCAGTACTTC
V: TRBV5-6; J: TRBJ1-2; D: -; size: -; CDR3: CASSLWGWQGYGGYTF; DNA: TGTGCCAGCAGCTTGTGGGGGTGGCAGGGGTATGGTGGCTACACCTTC
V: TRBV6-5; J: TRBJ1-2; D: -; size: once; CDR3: CASSYSGTGNYGYTF; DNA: TGTGCCAGCAGTTACTCCGGGACTGGCAACTATGGCTACACCTTC
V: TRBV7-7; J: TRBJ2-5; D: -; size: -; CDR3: CASSFLGAGFPREQYF; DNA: TGTGCTAGCAGCTTTTTGGGGGCGGGTTTCCCCAGGGAGCAGTACTTC
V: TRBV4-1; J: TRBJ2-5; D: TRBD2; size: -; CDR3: CASSPWTSGGAGETQYF; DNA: TGCGCCAGCAGCCCCTGGACTAGCGGGGGGGCAGGAGAGACCCAGTACTTC
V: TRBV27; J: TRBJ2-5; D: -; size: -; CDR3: CASKRQDFQETQYF; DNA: TGTGCCAGCAAGCGACAGGATTTCCAAGAGACCCAGTACTTC
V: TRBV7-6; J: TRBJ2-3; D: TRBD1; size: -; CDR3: CASSLMGQGAVDTQYF; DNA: TGTGCCAGCAGCTTAATGGGACAGGGGGCCGTGGATACGCAGTATTTT
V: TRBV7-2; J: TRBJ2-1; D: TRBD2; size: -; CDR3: CASSSASGGGFIYEQFF; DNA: TGTGCCAGCAGCTCGGCGTCGGGCGGGGGGTTTATCTATGAGCAGTTCTTC
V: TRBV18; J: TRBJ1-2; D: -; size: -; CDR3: CASSPGDTPLSNYGYTF; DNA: TGTGCCAGCTCACCGGGGGACACTCCTCTCTCTAACTATGGCTACACCTTC
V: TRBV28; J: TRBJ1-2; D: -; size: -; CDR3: CASAGVNYGYTF; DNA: TGTGCCAGCGCAGGGGTTAACTATGGCTACACCTTC
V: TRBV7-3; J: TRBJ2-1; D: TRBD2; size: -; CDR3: CASSPTGGYNEQFF; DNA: TGTGCCAGCAGCCCCACGGGAGGATACAATGAGCAGTTCTTC
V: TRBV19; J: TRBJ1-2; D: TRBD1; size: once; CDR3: CASIPPAGRGPGGYTF; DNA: TGTGCCAGTATCCCGCCGGCGGGCAGGGGGCCGGGTGGCTACACCTTC
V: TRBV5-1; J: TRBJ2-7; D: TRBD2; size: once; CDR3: CASSSGLAGEMSSYEQYF; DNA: TGCGCCAGCAGCTCTGGACTAGCGGGGGAGATGAGCTCCTACGAGCAGTACTTC
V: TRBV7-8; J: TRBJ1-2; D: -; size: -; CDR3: CASSLISDSYGYTF; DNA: TGTGCCAGCAGCTTAATTTCCGACAGTTATGGCTACACCTTC
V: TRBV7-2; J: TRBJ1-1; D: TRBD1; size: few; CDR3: CASRLPGQLNTEAFF; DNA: TGTGCCAGCAGGCTACCGGGACAGTTGAACACTGAAGCTTTCTTT
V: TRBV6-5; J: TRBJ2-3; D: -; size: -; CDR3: CASRLTGSRGDTQYF; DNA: TGTGCCAGCAGACTCACAGGGTCGAGGGGAGATACGCAGTATTTT
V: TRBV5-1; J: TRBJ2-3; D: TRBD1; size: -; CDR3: CASSAGTGELTDTQYF; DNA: TGCGCCAGCAGCGCGGGGACAGGAGAATTAACAGATACGCAGTATTTT
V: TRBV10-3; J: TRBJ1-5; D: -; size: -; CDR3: CAISEGVSNQPQHF; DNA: TGTGCCATCAGTGAAGGGGTCAGCAATCAGCCCCAGCATTTT
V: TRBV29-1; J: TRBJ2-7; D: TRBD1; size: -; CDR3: CSAEDRQYEQYF; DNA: TGCAGCGCCGAGGACAGGCAATACGAGCAGTACTTC
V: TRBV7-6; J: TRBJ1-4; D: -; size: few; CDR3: CASSLVPFTGEKLFF; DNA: TGTGCCAGCAGCTTAGTGCCATTCACCGGTGAAAAACTGTTTTTT
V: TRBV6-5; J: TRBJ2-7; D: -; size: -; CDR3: CASSPVGTGIHEQYF; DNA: TGTGCCAGCAGCCCGGTGGGAACGGGGATACACGAGCAGTACTTC
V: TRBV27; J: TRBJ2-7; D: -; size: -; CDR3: CASSLVGPLYEQYF; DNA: TGTGCCAGCAGTTTAGTGGGCCCCCTCTACGAGCAGTACTTC
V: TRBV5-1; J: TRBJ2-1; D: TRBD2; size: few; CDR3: CASSSWFQWEGSYNEQFF; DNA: TGCGCCAGCAGCTCCTGGTTTCAGTGGGAGGGTTCCTACAATGAGCAGTTCTTC
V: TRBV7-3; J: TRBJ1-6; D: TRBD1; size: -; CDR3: CASASGTVNSPLHF; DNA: TGTGCCAGCGCCTCCGGGACAGTCAATTCACCCCTCCACTTT
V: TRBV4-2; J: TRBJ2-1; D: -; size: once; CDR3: CASSQMGSSYNEQFF; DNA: TGTGCCAGCAGCCAAATGGGGAGCTCCTACAATGAGCAGTTCTTC
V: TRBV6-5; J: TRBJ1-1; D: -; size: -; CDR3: CASRAMGGNTEAFF; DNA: TGTGCCAGCAGGGCGATGGGAGGGAACACTGAAGCTTTCTTT
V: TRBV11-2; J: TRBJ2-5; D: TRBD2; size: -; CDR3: CASSLGLAGLETQYF; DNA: TGTGCCAGCAGCTTAGGGCTAGCGGGACTTGAGACCCAGTACTTC
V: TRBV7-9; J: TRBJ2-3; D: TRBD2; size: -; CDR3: CASSPFGLAGGSDTQYF; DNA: TGTGCCAGCAGCCCCTTTGGACTAGCGGGGGGGTCAGATACGCAGTATTTT
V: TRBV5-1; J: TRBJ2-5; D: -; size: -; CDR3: CASSLFLGGQETQYF; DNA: TGCGCCAGCAGCTTGTTCCTGGGGGGCCAAGAGACCCAGTACTTC
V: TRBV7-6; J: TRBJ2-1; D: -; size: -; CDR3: CASSLSWESSYNEQFF; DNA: TGTGCCAGCAGCTTATCTTGGGAGTCTTCCTACAATGAGCAGTTCTTC